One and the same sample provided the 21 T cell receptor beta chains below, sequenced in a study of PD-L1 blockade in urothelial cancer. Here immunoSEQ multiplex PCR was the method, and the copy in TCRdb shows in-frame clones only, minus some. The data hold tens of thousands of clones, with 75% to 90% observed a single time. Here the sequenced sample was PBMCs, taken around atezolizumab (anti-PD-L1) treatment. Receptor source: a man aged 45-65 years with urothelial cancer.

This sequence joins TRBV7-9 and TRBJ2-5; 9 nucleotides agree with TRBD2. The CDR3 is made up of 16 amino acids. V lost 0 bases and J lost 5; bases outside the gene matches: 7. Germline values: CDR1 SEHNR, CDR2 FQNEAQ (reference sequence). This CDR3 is CASSLAGRGGSETQYF. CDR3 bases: TGTGCCAGCAGCTTAGCAGGGCGGGGGGGCTCTGAGACCCAGTACTTC.

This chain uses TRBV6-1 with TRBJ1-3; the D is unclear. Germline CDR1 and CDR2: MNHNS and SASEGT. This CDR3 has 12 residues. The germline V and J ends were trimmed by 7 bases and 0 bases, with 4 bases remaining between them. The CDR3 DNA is TGTGCCAGCATATACTCTGGAAACACCATATATTTT. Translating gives CASIYSGNTIYF.

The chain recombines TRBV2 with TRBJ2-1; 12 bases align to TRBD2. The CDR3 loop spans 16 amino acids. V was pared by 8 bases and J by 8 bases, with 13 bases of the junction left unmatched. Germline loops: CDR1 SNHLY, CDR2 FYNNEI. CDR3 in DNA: TGTGCCAGCTCAAAGGGCCTAGCGGGGGGGACGGATGAGCAGTTCTTC. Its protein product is CASSKGLAGGTDEQFF.

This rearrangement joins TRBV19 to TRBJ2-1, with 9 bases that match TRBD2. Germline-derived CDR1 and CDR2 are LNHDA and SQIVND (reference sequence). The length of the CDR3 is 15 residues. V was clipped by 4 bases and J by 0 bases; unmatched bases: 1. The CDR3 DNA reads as TGTGCCAGTAGTAAGCGGGGGGCCTCCTACAATGAGCAGTTCTTC. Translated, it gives CASSKRGASYNEQFF.

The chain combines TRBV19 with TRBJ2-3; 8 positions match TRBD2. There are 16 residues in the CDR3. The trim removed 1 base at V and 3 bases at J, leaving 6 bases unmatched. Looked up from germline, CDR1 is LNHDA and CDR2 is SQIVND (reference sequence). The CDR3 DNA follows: TGTGCCAGTAGTATAGTCGAGCGGGGGAATACAGATACGCAGTATTTT. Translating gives CASSIVERGNTDTQYF.

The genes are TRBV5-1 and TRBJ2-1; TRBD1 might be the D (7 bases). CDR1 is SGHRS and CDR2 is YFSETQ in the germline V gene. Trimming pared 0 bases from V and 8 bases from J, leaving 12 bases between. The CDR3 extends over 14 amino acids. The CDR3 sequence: CASSLVGRGDEQFF. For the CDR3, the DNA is TGCGCCAGCAGCTTGGTCGGCAGGGGGGATGAGCAGTTCTTC.

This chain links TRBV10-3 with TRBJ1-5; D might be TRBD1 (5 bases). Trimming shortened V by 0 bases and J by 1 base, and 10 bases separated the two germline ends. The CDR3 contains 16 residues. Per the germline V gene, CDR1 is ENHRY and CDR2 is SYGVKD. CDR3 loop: CAISESRKGSNQPQHF. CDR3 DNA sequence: TGTGCCATCAGTGAGTCGAGGAAGGGGAGCAATCAGCCCCAGCATTTT.

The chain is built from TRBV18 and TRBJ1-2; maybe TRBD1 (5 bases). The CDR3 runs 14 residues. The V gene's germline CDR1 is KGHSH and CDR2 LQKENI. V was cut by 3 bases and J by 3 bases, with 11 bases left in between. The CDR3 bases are TGTGCCAGCTCACCCGGAGGGGCCGACTATGGCTACACCTTC. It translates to CASSPGGADYGYTF.

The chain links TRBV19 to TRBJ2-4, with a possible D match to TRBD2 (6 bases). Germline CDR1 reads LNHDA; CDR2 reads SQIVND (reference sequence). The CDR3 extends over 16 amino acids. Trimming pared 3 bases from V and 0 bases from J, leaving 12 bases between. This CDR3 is CASSIMGGLAKNIQYF. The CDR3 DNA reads TGTGCCAGTAGTATTATGGGGGGATTAGCCAAAAACATTCAGTACTTC.

The CDR3 is CAGGFGNTIYF. In DNA, the CDR3 is TGTGCCGGGGGGTTTGGAAACACCATATATTTT. The chain employs TRBV2 and TRBJ1-3, with a tentative D call TRBD1 (5 bases). The germline gives CDR1 SNHLY, CDR2 FYNNEI. This CDR3 is built from 11 residues. V was trimmed by 11 bases and J by 3 bases, leaving 8 bases between them.

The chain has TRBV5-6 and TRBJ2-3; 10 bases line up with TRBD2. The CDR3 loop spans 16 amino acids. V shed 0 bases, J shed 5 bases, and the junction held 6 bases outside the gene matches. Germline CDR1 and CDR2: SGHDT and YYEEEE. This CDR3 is CASSLVSSGRGDTQYF. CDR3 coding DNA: TGTGCCAGCAGCTTGGTATCTAGCGGGAGAGGAGATACGCAGTATTTT. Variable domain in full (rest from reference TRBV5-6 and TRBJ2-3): DAGVTQSPTHLIKTRGQQVTLRCSPKSGHDTVSWYQQALGQGPQFIFQYYEEEERQRGNFPDRFSGHQFPNYSSELNVNALLLGDSALYLCASSLVSSGRGDTQYFGPGTRLTVL.

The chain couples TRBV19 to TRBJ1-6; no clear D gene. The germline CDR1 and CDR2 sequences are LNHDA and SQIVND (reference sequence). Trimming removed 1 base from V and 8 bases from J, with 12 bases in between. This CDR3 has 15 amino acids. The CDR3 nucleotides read TGTGCCAGTAGTATAGGAGGCCCGCATGATTCACCCCTCCACTTT. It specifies CASSIGGPHDSPLHF.

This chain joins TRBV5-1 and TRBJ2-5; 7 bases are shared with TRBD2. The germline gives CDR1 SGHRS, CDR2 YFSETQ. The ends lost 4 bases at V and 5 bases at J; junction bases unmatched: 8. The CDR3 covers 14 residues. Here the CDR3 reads CASSAVGREETQYF. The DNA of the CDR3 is TGCGCCAGCAGCGCGGTGGGGCGGGAGGAGACCCAGTACTTC.

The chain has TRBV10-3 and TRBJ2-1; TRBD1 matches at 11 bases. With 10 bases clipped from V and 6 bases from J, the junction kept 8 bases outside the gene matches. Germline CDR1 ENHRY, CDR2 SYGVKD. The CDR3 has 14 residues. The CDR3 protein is CATSGTGGVNEQFF. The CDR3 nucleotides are TGTGCCACCTCCGGGACAGGGGGTGTCAATGAGCAGTTCTTC.

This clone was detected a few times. CDR3 loop: CASSSPGQGLNEQFF. The CDR3, as DNA: TGTGCCAGCAGTTCCCCGGGACAGGGACTCAATGAGCAGTTCTTC. This chain connects TRBV6-5 to TRBJ2-1, with 9 bases lining up with TRBD1. After removal of 4 bases from V and 6 bases from J, the junction contained 7 bases not matched to a gene. The CDR3 runs 15 residues. CDR1 is MNHEY and CDR2 is SVGAGI in the germline V gene.

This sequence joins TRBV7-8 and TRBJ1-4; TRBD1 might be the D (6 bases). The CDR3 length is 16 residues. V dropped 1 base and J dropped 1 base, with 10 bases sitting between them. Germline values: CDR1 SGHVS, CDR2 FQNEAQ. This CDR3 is CASSLGTGRTNEKLFF. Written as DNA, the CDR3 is TGTGCCAGCAGCTTAGGAACAGGGAGAACTAATGAAAAACTGTTTTTT.

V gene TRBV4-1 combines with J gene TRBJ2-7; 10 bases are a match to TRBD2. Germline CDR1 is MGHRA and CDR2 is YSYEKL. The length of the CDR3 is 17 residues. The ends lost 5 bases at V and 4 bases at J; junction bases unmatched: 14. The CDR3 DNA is TGCGCCAGCAGCAAAGGAGGAGCGGGAGGGGTTAAATACGAGCAGTACTTC. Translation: CASSKGGAGGVKYEQYF.

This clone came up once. CDR3 DNA sequence: TGTGCCAGCAGCTTAGAGGGGACAGGGGATGAGGCCACTGAAGCTTTCTTT. Residues: CASSLEGTGDEATEAFF. The chain combines TRBV7-8 with TRBJ1-1; 10 positions agree with TRBD1. The CDR3 consists of 17 residues. V trimming: 1 base; J trimming: 4 bases; junction bases outside the gene matches: 9. Germline CDR1 reads SGHVS; CDR2 reads FQNEAQ. Based on the CDR3 plus reference TRBV7-8 and TRBJ1-1, the full variable domain is GAGVSQSPRYKVAKRGQDVALRCDPISGHVSLFWYQQALGQGPEFLTYFQNEAQLDKSGLPSDRFFAERPEGSVSTLKIQRTQQEDSAVYLCASSLEGTGDEATEAFFGQGTRLTVV.

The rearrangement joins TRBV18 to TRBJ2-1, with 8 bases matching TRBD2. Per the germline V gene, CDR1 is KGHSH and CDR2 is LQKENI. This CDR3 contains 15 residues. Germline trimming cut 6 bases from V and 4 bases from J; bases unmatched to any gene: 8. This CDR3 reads CASSHVTSGYNEQFF. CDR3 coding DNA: TGTGCCAGCTCTCACGTAACTAGCGGTTACAATGAGCAGTTCTTC.

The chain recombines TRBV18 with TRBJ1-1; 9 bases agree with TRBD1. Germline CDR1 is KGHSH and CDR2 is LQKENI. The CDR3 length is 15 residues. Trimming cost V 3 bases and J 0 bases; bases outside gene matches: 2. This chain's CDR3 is CASSPGQGMNTEAFF. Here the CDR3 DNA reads TGTGCCAGCTCACCGGGACAGGGCATGAACACTGAAGCTTTCTTT.

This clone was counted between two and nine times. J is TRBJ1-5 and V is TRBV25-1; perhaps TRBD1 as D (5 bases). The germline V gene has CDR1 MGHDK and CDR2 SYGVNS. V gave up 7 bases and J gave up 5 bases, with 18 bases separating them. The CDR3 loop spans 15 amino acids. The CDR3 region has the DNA TGTGCCAGCACCACCGTCAGGGAGGCCCATCAGCCCCAGCATTTT. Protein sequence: CASTTVREAHQPQHF.